This T cell receptor beta chain appears in the sequencing data of a study of cytomegalovirus exposure and HLA in healthy donors. Findings of the study overall: Presence/absence analyses rested on an assumption that sequencing depth was roughly uniform across donors. The study put about 180 TCR beta chains on its list as cytomegalovirus-associated. Within an earlier analysis, most TCR beta V segments proved productive either about 87% or about 30% of the time.

In its sample, this clone was seen once. Its antigen is as yet unknown. PCR amplification relied on 60 Vbeta primers (plus 13 Jbeta primers). The data were produced by immunoSEQ multiplex PCR, yet TCRdb's version contains in-frame clones alone and is incomplete. Among under 200,000 clones listed, roughly 80% were seen once. V was cut by 8 bases and J by 4 bases, with 11 bases left in between. This CDR3 is built from 12 residues. The germline V gene encodes CDR1 SGHDN and CDR2 FVKESK. The source of this sequence is a woman aged 18-29 years in good health and CMV-seronegative. The rearrangement joins TRBV14 to TRBJ1-1, with TRBD1 as a possible D gene (5 bases). Sequencing was carried out using PBMCs. CDR3 sequence reads: CASSGGGTEAFF. CDR3 DNA sequence: TGTGCCAGCTCCGGGGGAGGCACTGAAGCTTTCTTT.